Below are 7 T cell receptor beta chains sequenced from a single sample in a study of blood T cell repertoires in COVID-19. TCRdb's table, derived via immunoSEQ multiplex PCR, lists solely in-frame clones and lacks some. Of approximately 250,000 clones in the sample, approximately 91% were seen once. Sample: PBMCs or T cells enriched from blood (not recorded which). All receptors derive from a woman in her twenties or thirties who had recovered from COVID-19.

The V gene is TRBV5-4, the J gene TRBJ2-7; D is undetermined. The CDR3 has 12 residues. Germline V gene data show CDR1 as SGHNT and CDR2 as YYREEE (reference sequence). The V and J ends lost 0 bases and 4 bases respectively, with 5 bases between them. CDR3 nucleotides: TGTGCCAGCAGCTTGGACGGGTACGAGCAGTACTTC. Translated, it gives CASSLDGYEQYF.

The chain has TRBV19 and TRBJ1-5, with TRBD1 as a possible D gene (5 bases). The germline V gene has CDR1 LNHDA and CDR2 SQIVND (reference sequence). The CDR3 runs 14 residues. The V and J ends lost 1 base and 5 bases respectively, with 9 bases between them. The CDR3 sequence: CASSIVDRYQPQHF. As DNA, the CDR3 is TGTGCCAGTAGTATAGTAGACAGATATCAGCCCCAGCATTTT.

The genes are TRBV4-2 and TRBJ2-3; 12 nucleotides match TRBD2. The germline V gene has CDR1 LGHNA and CDR2 YNFKEQ. This CDR3 contains 16 residues. The J segment lost 1 base and the V segment lost 1 base, leaving 0 bases of the junction unmatched. The CDR3 nucleotides read TGTGCCAGCAGCCAAGGACTAGCGGGGGGCACAGATACGCAGTATTTT. Translated: CASSQGLAGGTDTQYF.

Concerning this clone itself: The sample carries other DNA sequences with the same CDR3. This chain uses TRBV28 with TRBJ2-5; 8 bases align to TRBD2. This CDR3 is 15 amino acids long. With V trimmed by 2 bases and J by 4 bases, 6 bases remained unmatched. CDR1 MDHEN and CDR2 SYDVKM come from the germline V gene. The CDR3 nucleotides read TGTGCCAGCAGTTTAGCTGCGGGGGGTTTAGAGACCCAGTACTTC. This encodes CASSLAAGGLETQYF.

Regarding this clone: At one end the junction does not follow the germline gene, possibly because of a read error. The V call is TRBV4-2, the J call TRBJ1-2; D ambiguous. The CDR3 has 18 amino acids. Germline CDR1 reads LGHNA; CDR2 reads YNFKEQ. As DNA, the CDR3 is TGTGCCAGCACCCAACAAAGGGTTTTATTCGGGTCGAGGGCACGCTACACCTTC. Translated: CASTQQRVLFGSRARYTF.

The gene calls are TRBV7-3 and TRBJ2-2, with 7 nucleotides matching TRBD1. The CDR3 length is 16 residues. Trimming cost V 2 bases and J 5 bases; bases outside gene matches: 8. CDR1 and CDR2 from the germline V gene are SGHTA and FQGTGA. The CDR3 DNA reads TGTGCCAGCAGCTTATTAGGGGGCGCGTCTACCGGGGAGCTGTTTTTT. Translated: CASSLLGGASTGELFF.

This sequence joins TRBV30 and TRBJ1-2, with a possible D match to TRBD1 (6 bases). Germline CDR1 and CDR2: GTSNPN and SVGIG (reference sequence). CDR3 length: 14 residues. Trimming stripped 6 bases from V and 4 bases from J, with 18 bases between. CDR3 loop: CACPNPGDTYGYTF. In nucleotides, the CDR3 is TGTGCCTGCCCTAACCCAGGGGACACCTATGGCTACACCTTC.